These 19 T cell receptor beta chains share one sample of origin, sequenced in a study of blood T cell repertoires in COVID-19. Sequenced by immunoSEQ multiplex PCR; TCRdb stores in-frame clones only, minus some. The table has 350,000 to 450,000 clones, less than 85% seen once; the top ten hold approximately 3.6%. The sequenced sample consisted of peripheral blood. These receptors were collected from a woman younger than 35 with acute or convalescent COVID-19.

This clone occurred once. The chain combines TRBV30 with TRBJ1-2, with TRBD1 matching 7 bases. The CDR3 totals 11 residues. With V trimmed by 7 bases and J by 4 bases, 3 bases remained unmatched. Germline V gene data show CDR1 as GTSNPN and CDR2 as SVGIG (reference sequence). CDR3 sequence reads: CAFHRGYGYTF. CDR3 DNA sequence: TGTGCCTTCCACAGGGGCTATGGCTACACCTTC.

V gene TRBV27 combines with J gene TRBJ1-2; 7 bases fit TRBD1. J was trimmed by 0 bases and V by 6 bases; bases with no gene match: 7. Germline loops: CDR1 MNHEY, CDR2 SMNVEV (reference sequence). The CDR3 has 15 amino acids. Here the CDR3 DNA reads TGTGCCAGCAGGAATCCAGACAGGGCTAACTATGGCTACACCTTC. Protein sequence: CASRNPDRANYGYTF.

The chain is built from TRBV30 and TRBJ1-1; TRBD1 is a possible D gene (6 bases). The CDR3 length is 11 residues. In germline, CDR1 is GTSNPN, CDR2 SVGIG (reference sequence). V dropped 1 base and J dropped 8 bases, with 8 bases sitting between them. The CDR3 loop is CAWSDRVEAFF. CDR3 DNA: TGTGCCTGGAGTGACAGGGTCGAAGCTTTCTTT.

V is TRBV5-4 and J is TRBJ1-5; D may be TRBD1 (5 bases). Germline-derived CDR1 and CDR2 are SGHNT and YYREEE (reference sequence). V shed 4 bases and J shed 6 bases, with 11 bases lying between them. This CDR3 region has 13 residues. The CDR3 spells CASSQGWSQPQHF. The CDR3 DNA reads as TGTGCCAGCAGCCAGGGCTGGAGTCAGCCCCAGCATTTT. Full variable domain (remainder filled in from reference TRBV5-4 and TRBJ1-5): ETGVTQSPTHLIKTRGQQVTLRCSSQSGHNTVSWYQQALGQGPQFIFQYYREEENGRGNFPPRFSGLQFPNYSSELNVNALELDDSALYLCASSQGWSQPQHFGDGTRLSIL.

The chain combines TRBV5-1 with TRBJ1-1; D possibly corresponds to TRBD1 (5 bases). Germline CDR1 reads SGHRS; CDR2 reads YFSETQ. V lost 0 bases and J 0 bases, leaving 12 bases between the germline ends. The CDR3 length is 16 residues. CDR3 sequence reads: CASSLDSVGLNTEAFF. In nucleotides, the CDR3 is TGCGCCAGCAGCTTGGATTCTGTGGGGCTGAACACTGAAGCTTTCTTT.

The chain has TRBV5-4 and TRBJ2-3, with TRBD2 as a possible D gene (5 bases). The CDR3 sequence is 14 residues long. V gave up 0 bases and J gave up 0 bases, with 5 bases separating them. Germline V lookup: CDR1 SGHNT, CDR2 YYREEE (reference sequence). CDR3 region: CASSLVASTDTQYF. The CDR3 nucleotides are TGTGCCAGCAGCTTGGTAGCGAGCACAGATACGCAGTATTTT.

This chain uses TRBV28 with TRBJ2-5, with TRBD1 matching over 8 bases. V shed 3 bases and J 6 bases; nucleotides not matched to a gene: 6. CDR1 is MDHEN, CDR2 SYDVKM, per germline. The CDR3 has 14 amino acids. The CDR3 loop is CASSLGGQGKTQYF. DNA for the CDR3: TGTGCCAGCAGTTTGGGAGGACAGGGAAAGACCCAGTACTTC.

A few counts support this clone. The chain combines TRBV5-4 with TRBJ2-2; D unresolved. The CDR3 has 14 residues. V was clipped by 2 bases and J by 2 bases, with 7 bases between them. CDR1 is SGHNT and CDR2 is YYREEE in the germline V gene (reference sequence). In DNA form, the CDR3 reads TGTGCCAGCAGCTTATACAGCAACACCGGGGAGCTGTTTTTT. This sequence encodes CASSLYSNTGELFF.

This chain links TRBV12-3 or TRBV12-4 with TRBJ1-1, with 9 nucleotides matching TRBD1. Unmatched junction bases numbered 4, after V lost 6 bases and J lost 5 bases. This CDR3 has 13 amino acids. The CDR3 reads CASSPDRGTEAFF. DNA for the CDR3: TGTGCCAGCAGCCCTGACAGGGGGACTGAAGCTTTCTTT.

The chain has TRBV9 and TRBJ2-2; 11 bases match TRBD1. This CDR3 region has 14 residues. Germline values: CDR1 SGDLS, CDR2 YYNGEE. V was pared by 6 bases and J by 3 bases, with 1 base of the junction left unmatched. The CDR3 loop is CASMGQGDTGELFF. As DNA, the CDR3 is TGTGCCAGCATGGGACAGGGGGACACCGGGGAGCTGTTTTTT.

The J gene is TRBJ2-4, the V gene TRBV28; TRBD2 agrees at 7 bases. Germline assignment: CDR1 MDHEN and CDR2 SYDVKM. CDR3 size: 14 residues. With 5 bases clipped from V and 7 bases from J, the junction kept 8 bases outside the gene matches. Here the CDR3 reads CASSLRDGGNIQYF. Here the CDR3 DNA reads TGTGCCAGCAGTCTCCGGGACGGGGGGAACATTCAGTACTTC.

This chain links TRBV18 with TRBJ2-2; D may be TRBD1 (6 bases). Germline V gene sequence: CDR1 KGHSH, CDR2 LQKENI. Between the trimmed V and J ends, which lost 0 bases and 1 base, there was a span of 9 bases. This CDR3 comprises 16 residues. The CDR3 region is CASSPPSRGNTGELFF. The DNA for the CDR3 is TGTGCCAGCTCACCACCGTCCAGGGGGAACACCGGGGAGCTGTTTTTT.

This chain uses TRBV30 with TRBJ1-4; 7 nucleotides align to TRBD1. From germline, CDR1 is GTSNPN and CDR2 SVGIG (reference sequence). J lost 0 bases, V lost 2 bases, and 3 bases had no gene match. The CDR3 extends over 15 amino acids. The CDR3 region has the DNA TGTGCCTGGAGTCGGCAGGGGGCAACTAATGAAAAACTGTTTTTT. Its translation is CAWSRQGATNEKLFF.

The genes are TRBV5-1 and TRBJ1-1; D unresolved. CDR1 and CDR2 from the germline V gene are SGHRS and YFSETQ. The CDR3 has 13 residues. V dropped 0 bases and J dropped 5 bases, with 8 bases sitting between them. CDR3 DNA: TGCGCCAGCAGCTTGGACCCCCGGACTGAAGCTTTCTTT. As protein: CASSLDPRTEAFF. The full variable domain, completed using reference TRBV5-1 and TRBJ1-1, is KAGVTQTPRYLIKTRGQQVTLSCSPISGHRSVSWYQQTPGQGLQFLFEYFSETQRNKGNFPGRFSGRQFSNSRSEMNVSTLELGDSALYLCASSLDPRTEAFFGQGTRLTVV.

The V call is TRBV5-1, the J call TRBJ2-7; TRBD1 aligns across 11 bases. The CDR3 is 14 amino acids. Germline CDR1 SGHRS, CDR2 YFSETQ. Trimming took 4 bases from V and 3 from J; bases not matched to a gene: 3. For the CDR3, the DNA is TGCGCCAGCAGCCGGGACAGGGGGAACTACGAGCAGTACTTC. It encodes CASSRDRGNYEQYF.

In DNA, the CDR3 is TGTGCCAGCACCCCCTCGGGACAGAATTACGAGCAGTACTTC. This codes for CASTPSGQNYEQYF. V and J are TRBV28 and TRBJ2-7; 7 nucleotides line up with TRBD1. Trimming removed 7 bases from V and 4 bases from J; junction bases left unmatched: 10. Germline loops: CDR1 MDHEN, CDR2 SYDVKM. The CDR3 loop spans 14 amino acids.

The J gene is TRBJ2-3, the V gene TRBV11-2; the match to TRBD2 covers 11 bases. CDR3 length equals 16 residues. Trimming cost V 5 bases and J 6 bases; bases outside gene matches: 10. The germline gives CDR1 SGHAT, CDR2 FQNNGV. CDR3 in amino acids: CASSPMGSSGRDTQYF. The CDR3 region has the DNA TGTGCCAGCAGCCCCATGGGGTCTAGCGGGAGGGATACGCAGTATTTT.

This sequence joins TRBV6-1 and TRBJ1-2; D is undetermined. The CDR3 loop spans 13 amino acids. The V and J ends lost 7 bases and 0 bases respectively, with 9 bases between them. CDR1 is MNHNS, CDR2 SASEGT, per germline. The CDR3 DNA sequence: TGTGCCAGCAACCTCGGGACTAACTATGGCTACACCTTC. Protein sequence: CASNLGTNYGYTF.

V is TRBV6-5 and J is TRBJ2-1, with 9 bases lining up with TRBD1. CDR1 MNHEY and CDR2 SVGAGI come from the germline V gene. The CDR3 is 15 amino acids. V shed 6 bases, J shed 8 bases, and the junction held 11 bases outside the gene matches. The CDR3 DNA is TGTGCCAGCAGGAGAACCGGGACAGGGTATCATGAGCAGTTCTTC. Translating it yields CASRRTGTGYHEQFF.